The 21 T cell receptor beta chains below come from one sample, sequenced in a study of blood T cell repertoires in COVID-19. Some clones are missing from TCRdb's copy, which holds only in-frame ones; the method was immunoSEQ multiplex PCR. The table shows about 59,000 clones, with approximately 78% occurring only once. The sample was peripheral blood. The receptors come from a man older than 75 with acute or convalescent COVID-19.

This clone has more than one count but fewer than ten. V gene TRBV5-4 combines with J gene TRBJ1-2; TRBD1 agrees at 7 bases. This CDR3 comprises 15 residues. CDR1 and CDR2 (germline): SGHNT, YYREEE (reference sequence). V lost 4 bases and J lost 0; bases outside the gene matches: 6. The chain's CDR3 is CASSTYRGSNYGYTF. In nucleotides, the CDR3 is TGTGCCAGCAGCACATACAGGGGATCTAACTATGGCTACACCTTC.

The chain has TRBV12-3 or TRBV12-4 and TRBJ1-1; 9 nucleotides agree with TRBD1. J lost 1 base, V lost 7 bases, and 1 base had no gene match. CDR3 size: 13 residues. CDR3 DNA sequence: TGTGCCAGCAAGGGACAGGGGAACACTGAAGCTTTCTTT. It yields the protein CASKGQGNTEAFF.

V and J are TRBV5-1 and TRBJ1-4; 10 bases agree with TRBD1. V dropped 0 bases and J dropped 5; count of bases not matched to a gene: 4. This CDR3 has 16 residues. Per the germline V gene, CDR1 is SGHRS and CDR2 is YFSETQ. Here the CDR3 DNA reads TGCGCCAGCAGCTTGGGGGACAGGGGTGAAAATGAAAAACTGTTTTTT. Its translation: CASSLGDRGENEKLFF.

For this clone: Other DNA sequences in the sample encode the same CDR3. This chain connects TRBV11-3 to TRBJ2-7, with 9 nucleotides matching TRBD2. V dropped 1 base and J dropped 4; count of bases not matched to a gene: 5. CDR1 SGHNT and CDR2 YENEEA come from the germline V gene. The CDR3 is made up of 15 amino acids. The CDR3 here is CASSLGGGGAYEQYF. CDR3 coding DNA: TGTGCCAGCAGCTTAGGGGGCGGGGGGGCTTACGAGCAGTACTTC.

This clone turned up a few times. The rearrangement joins TRBV6-1 to TRBJ1-1, with a possible D match to TRBD1 (5 bases). Trimming took off 1 base at V and 0 bases at J, with 12 bases between the two ends. The CDR3 spans 16 residues. CDR1 is MNHNS, CDR2 SASEGT, per germline. CDR3 sequence (DNA): TGTGCCAGCAGTGAAGGTTCCGCAGGGATGAACACTGAAGCTTTCTTT. Protein: CASSEGSAGMNTEAFF.

The chain couples TRBV2 to TRBJ1-2, with 8 bases that match TRBD1. Germline V gives CDR1 SNHLY, CDR2 FYNNEI. V shed 1 base and J 4 bases; nucleotides not matched to a gene: 2. There are 14 residues in the CDR3. For the CDR3, the DNA is TGTGCCAGCAGTGAAGAGGGACAGGTCTATGGCTACACCTTC. Translation gives CASSEEGQVYGYTF.

The chain joins TRBV5-1 to TRBJ1-2; 12 bases match TRBD1. V was clipped by 5 bases and J by 4 bases; unmatched bases: 6. The CDR3 spans 15 residues. Looked up from germline, CDR1 is SGHRS and CDR2 is YFSETQ. CDR3 in amino acids: CASSQGQGASYGYTF. In nucleotides, the CDR3 is TGCGCCAGCAGTCAGGGACAGGGGGCAAGCTATGGCTACACCTTC.

This sequence joins TRBV2 and TRBJ1-1; no reliable D call. The CDR3 runs to 13 residues. Germline V gene data show CDR1 as SNHLY and CDR2 as FYNNEI. V was trimmed by 7 bases and J by 4 bases, leaving 13 bases between them. This CDR3 reads CASTLGSGTEAFF. CDR3 DNA sequence: TGTGCCAGCACCTTGGGGAGTGGCACTGAAGCTTTCTTT.

The rearrangement joins TRBV6-5 to TRBJ1-1; D gene ambiguous. CDR1 MNHEY and CDR2 SVGAGI come from the germline V gene. Trimming left V 2 bases short and J 0 bases short, with 4 bases between. This CDR3 is built from 13 residues. The CDR3: CASSYEVNTEAFF. The CDR3 nucleotides are TGTGCCAGCAGTTACGAGGTGAACACTGAAGCTTTCTTT.

This clone is a singleton in its sample. The chain couples TRBV27 to TRBJ2-1, with 10 bases identical to TRBD2. The CDR3 is 21 amino acids. Per germline, CDR1 MNHEY and CDR2 SMNVEV (reference sequence). After removal of 5 bases from V and 5 bases from J, the junction contained 24 bases not matched to a gene. The CDR3, as DNA: TGTGCCAGCAGTCTTAGCCTCAGGACTAGCGGAGTCCTAATCTCACACAATGAGCAGTTCTTC. Encoded protein: CASSLSLRTSGVLISHNEQFF.

This clone was seen a few times. The rearrangement links TRBV5-1 to TRBJ1-1, with unresolved D. This CDR3 spans 14 amino acids. Looked up from germline, CDR1 is SGHRS and CDR2 is YFSETQ. V shed 0 bases and J shed 0 bases, with 6 bases lying between them. The CDR3 nucleotides are TGCGCCAGCAGCTTGGACTCCATGAACACTGAAGCTTTCTTT. This sequence encodes CASSLDSMNTEAFF.

The chain combines TRBV7-8 with TRBJ2-7; TRBD2 matches at 7 bases. The CDR3 covers 14 residues. Germline V CDR1 and CDR2: SGHVS, FQNEAQ. V dropped 5 bases and J dropped 2; count of bases not matched to a gene: 6. The CDR3 coding sequence is TGTGCCAGCAGCCTTCAGCGGGGCCCCTACGAGCAGTACTTC. Amino acids: CASSLQRGPYEQYF.

In the case of this clone: A read error may produce the germline difference seen at one junction end. The rearrangement uses TRBV4-1 and TRBJ1-1; D is perhaps TRBD1 (5 bases). Germline CDR1 reads MGHRA; CDR2 reads YSYEKL. The CDR3 contains 13 residues. CDR3: CASSLGVKTEAFF. Written as DNA, the CDR3 is TGCGCCAGCAGCCTAGGGGTGAAGACTGAAGCTTTCTTT.

J is TRBJ1-6 and V is TRBV5-1; 7 positions match TRBD1. The V gene end was trimmed by 5 bases and the J gene end by 4 bases; junction bases not matched to a gene: 6. Germline-derived CDR1 and CDR2 are SGHRS and YFSETQ. CDR3 size: 15 residues. CDR3 in DNA: TGCGCCAGCAGGTCCGGGACAGAATATAATTCACCCCTCCACTTT. The encoded protein is CASRSGTEYNSPLHF.

V is TRBV6-4 and J is TRBJ2-2; TRBD1 matches at 7 bases. The CDR3 totals 16 residues. V trimming: 2 bases; J trimming: 6 bases; junction bases outside the gene matches: 9. Germline V gene sequence: CDR1 MRHNA, CDR2 SNTAGT. CDR3 sequence (DNA): TGTGCCAGCAGTGACATCAACAGGGGACAAGCCGGGGAGCTGTTTTTT. It yields the protein CASSDINRGQAGELFF.

This clone has just one count. In DNA form, the CDR3 reads TGCGCCAGCAGCTTGACAGATTTAGGCTACGAGCAGTACTTC. This sequence encodes CASSLTDLGYEQYF. This rearrangement joins TRBV5-1 to TRBJ2-7; D is unclear. Trimming took 1 base from V and 3 from J, leaving 11 bases between them. Germline assignment: CDR1 SGHRS and CDR2 YFSETQ. This CDR3 has 14 residues.

This clone was observed a handful of times. This sequence joins TRBV29-1 and TRBJ1-6; no definite D call. This CDR3 has 14 amino acids. The ends were cut back, 5 bases at V and 6 bases at J, with 14 bases in the middle. Germline CDR1 and CDR2: SQVTM and ANQGSEA. The CDR3 sequence: CSVQSGPINSPLHF. Here the CDR3 DNA reads TGCAGCGTTCAGAGCGGACCGATTAATTCACCCCTCCACTTT.

For the CDR3, the DNA is TGTGCCAGCGCGGGTTTCTCTGGGGCCAACGTCCTGACTTTC. Translation gives CASAGFSGANVLTF. The chain couples TRBV11-2 to TRBJ2-6; TRBD2 is a possible D gene (5 bases). V shed 8 bases and J shed 0 bases, with 8 bases lying between them. CDR3 size: 14 residues. Per the germline V gene, CDR1 is SGHAT and CDR2 is FQNNGV.

The chain recombines TRBV5-1 with TRBJ2-7; 12 bases agree with TRBD2. Germline lookup yields CDR1 SGHRS and CDR2 YFSETQ. The length of the CDR3 is 14 residues. Trimming cost V 4 bases and J 2 bases; bases outside gene matches: 1. The CDR3 loop is CASSASGGAYEQYF. The CDR3 nucleotides read TGCGCCAGCAGCGCTAGCGGGGGGGCCTACGAGCAGTACTTC. The full variable domain, in which reference TRBV5-1 and TRBJ2-7 provide the parts outside the CDR3, is KAGVTQTPRYLIKTRGQQVTLSCSPISGHRSVSWYQQTPGQGLQFLFEYFSETQRNKGNFPGRFSGRQFSNSRSEMNVSTLELGDSALYLCASSASGGAYEQYFGPGTRLTVT.

This rearrangement joins TRBV18 to TRBJ2-3, with 9 bases matching TRBD2. V lost 3 bases to trimming and J lost 3 bases; unmatched junction nucleotides: 4. The CDR3 totals 15 residues. From germline, CDR1 is KGHSH and CDR2 LQKENI. The CDR3 nucleotides read TGTGCCAGCTCACCCGGACTAGCGACGACAGATACGCAGTATTTT. Encoded protein: CASSPGLATTDTQYF.

The rearrangement uses TRBV3-1 (or the pseudogene TRBV3-2) and TRBJ2-4; tentative D call: TRBD2 (5 bases). The CDR3 length is 12 residues. The germline CDR1 and CDR2 sequences are LGHDT and YNNKEL (reference sequence). V dropped 4 bases and J dropped 6 bases, with 7 bases sitting between them. The CDR3 protein is CASSLSGNIQYF. The CDR3 DNA sequence: TGTGCCAGCAGCCTAAGCGGAAACATTCAGTACTTC.